This TCR beta chain was sequenced in a study of T cells in Graves' hyperthyroidism and ophthalmopathy. Broader study findings: Onset of ophthalmopathy came a median approximately 6 months after the model predicted it. Most thyroid clonotypes expanded above 0.001 appeared in blood too.

A note on this clonotype: What it binds is not known.

Researchers took RNA transcripts and amplified the TCR beta CDR3 regions from them. The HTBI primer set drove a first-round RT-PCR of the TCR CDR3. TCRdb itself ran the multiplex PCR reads through MiXCR, one entry per CDR3 protein. The top ten hold around 20% of the sample, which has about 380,000 distinct CDR3 sequences, approximately 13% seen once. Exclusions: uncontrolled infection, other autoimmune disease, pregnancy, lactation. Clinical symptoms, serum thyroxine and TRAb, thyroid ultrasound and orbital computed tomography were used for the diagnoses. V was cut by 6 bases and J by 6 bases, with 12 bases left in between. The CDR3 has 12 amino acids. From germline, CDR1 is SNHLY and CDR2 FYNNEI.

The chain couples TRBV2 to TRBJ2-7; the D gene is possibly TRBD2 (6 bases). The sequenced sample consisted of blood. The receptor was derived from a young man with Graves' hyperthyroidism that later progressed to Graves' ophthalmopathy. The chain's CDR3 is CASSGAGGEQYF. The CDR3 coding sequence is TGTGCCAGCAGCGGTGCCGGGGGCGAGCAGTACTTC.